These 26 T cell receptor beta chains originate from one sample sequenced in a study of blood T cells in healthy people across ages. A J-beta primer mix and a sample-barcoded 5' primer were used in a second PCR of about 6 to 12 cycles. MiXCR, applied by TCRdb to the 5' RACE reads, yields one record per CDR3 protein. The data show more than 800,000 distinct CDR3 sequences, roughly 26% seen once. What was sequenced was blood. These receptors originate from a woman aged 80 or over in good health.

The V and J genes are TRBV6-5 and TRBJ2-7; TRBD1 agrees at 10 bases. Trimming cost V 4 bases and J 7 bases; bases outside gene matches: 19. The germline V gene encodes CDR1 MNHEY and CDR2 SVGAGI. This CDR3 region has 18 residues. The CDR3 DNA is TGTGCCAGCAGTTCCAAACCCCCGGGACAGGGGATTTGGGGTGAGCAGTACTTC. It yields the protein CASSSKPPGQGIWGEQYF.

This clonotype was seen more than once but under ten times. This chain uses TRBV20-1 with TRBJ2-3; D possibly uses TRBD1 or TRBD2 (7 bases each). V lost 5 bases, J lost 6 bases, and 21 bases lay in between. This CDR3 comprises 15 residues. From germline, CDR1 is DFQATT and CDR2 SNEGSKA (reference sequence). CDR3: CSADSGEGARDTQYF. For the CDR3, the DNA is TGCAGTGCTGACTCCGGGGAGGGGGCCCGGGATACGCAGTATTTT.

For this clonotype: The missing conserved phenylalanine or tryptophan at the end of this CDR3 makes a read error likely. This chain connects TRBV5-1 to TRBJ2-6; no clear D gene. V dropped 2 bases and J dropped 0 bases, with 9 bases sitting between them. CDR3 length equals 16 residues. Germline V gene data show CDR1 as SGHRS and CDR2 as YFSETQ. This CDR3 reads CASSFPDLSGANVLTN. CDR3 DNA: TGCGCCAGCAGCTTCCCGGACCTCTCTGGGGCCAACGTCCTGACTAAC.

The sample holds a few counts of this clonotype. The junction does not match germline at one end; this may be a read error. This chain connects TRBV6-5 to TRBJ1-2, with TRBD1 matching over 10 bases. CDR1 is MNHEY and CDR2 is SVGAGI in the germline V gene. CDR3 length: 14 residues. Here the CDR3 DNA reads TGTGCCAGCAGGGAGACAGGGGGCGGCTATAGCTACACCTTC. Protein product: CASRETGGGYSYTF.

This clonotype was detected only a few times. The chain uses TRBV6-2 or TRBV6-3 and TRBJ2-1; 8 bases fit TRBD2. CDR3 length: 16 residues. The germline CDR1 and CDR2 sequences are MNHEY and SVGEGT. V dropped 7 bases and J dropped 7; count of bases not matched to a gene: 15. The CDR3 DNA is TGTGCCAGCACCAACTTGGGACTAGTTTTTACGAATGAGCAGTTCTTC. This gives the protein CASTNLGLVFTNEQFF.

At least ten counts were recorded for this clonotype. This rearrangement joins TRBV12-3 or TRBV12-4 to TRBJ1-5; 7 nucleotides match TRBD1. This CDR3 spans 13 amino acids. Trimming removed 6 bases from V and 3 bases from J; junction bases left unmatched: 2. Here the CDR3 DNA reads TGTGCCAGCAGCGACAGGGACAATCAGCCCCAGCATTTT. Translated, it gives CASSDRDNQPQHF.

This clonotype showed up many times. The V gene is TRBV20-1, the J gene TRBJ2-7; D perhaps matches TRBD1 (7 bases). In germline, CDR1 is DFQATT, CDR2 SNEGSKA (reference sequence). CDR3 length: 14 residues. Trimming took off 6 bases at V and 9 bases at J, with 24 bases between the two ends. The CDR3 loop reads CSASPQGGLAVQYF. In DNA, the CDR3 is TGCAGTGCCAGTCCCCAGGGGGGTCTGGCAGTGCAGTACTTC.

In this sample, this clonotype turned up many times. The DNA for the CDR3 is TGTGCCAGCAGCCCTAGGGGGGCTAACTACGAGCAGTACTTC. As protein: CASSPRGANYEQYF. V gene TRBV7-2 combines with J gene TRBJ2-7, with D possibly being TRBD1 or TRBD2 (6 bases each). Trimming shortened V by 5 bases and J by 3 bases, and 14 bases separated the two germline ends. The CDR3 loop spans 14 amino acids. Germline loops: CDR1 SGHTA, CDR2 FQGNSA. Full variable domain (outside the CDR3, taken from reference TRBV7-2 and TRBJ2-7): GAGVSQSPSNKVTEKGKDVELRCDPISGHTALYWYRQSLGQGLEFLIYFQGNSAPDKSGLPSDRFSAERTGGSVSTLTIQRTQQEDSAVYLCASSPRGANYEQYFGPGTRLTVT.

This clonotype has ten or more counts. The CDR3 here is CASSLFRTGGQETQYF. The CDR3 bases are TGTGCCAGCAGCCTTTTCCGGACAGGCGGGCAAGAGACCCAGTACTTC. The rearrangement links TRBV13 to TRBJ2-5; 7 bases match TRBD1. The CDR3 is 16 amino acids. In germline, CDR1 is PRHDT, CDR2 FYEKMQ (reference sequence). V trimming: 5 bases; J trimming: 2 bases; junction bases outside the gene matches: 11.

The gene calls are TRBV6-2 or TRBV6-3 and TRBJ2-7; no firm D call. Germline V CDR1 and CDR2: MNHEY, SVGEGT. The ends were cut back, 0 bases at V and 1 base at J, with 19 bases in the middle. The CDR3 is 18 residues long. This CDR3 reads CASSYSWLSSAGSYEQYF. Written as DNA, the CDR3 is TGTGCCAGCAGTTACTCATGGCTATCCAGCGCAGGATCCTACGAGCAGTACTTC.

This clonotype was counted only a few times. The chain employs TRBV24-1 and TRBJ2-1; 16 nucleotides match TRBD2. V dropped 6 bases and J dropped 8; count of bases not matched to a gene: 3. Germline V gives CDR1 KGHDR, CDR2 SFDVKD. CDR3 length equals 15 residues. In DNA, the CDR3 is TGTGCCACCAGTCCCGGGACTAGCGGGGGGGATGAGCAGTTCTTC. Its protein product is CATSPGTSGGDEQFF.

This clonotype was seen a handful of times. This chain connects TRBV30 to TRBJ2-5, with 15 bases aligning to TRBD2. CDR1 and CDR2 from the germline V gene are GTSNPN and SVGIG (reference sequence). Trimming took 2 bases from V and 4 from J; bases not matched to a gene: 8. The CDR3 contains 17 residues. Here the CDR3 DNA reads TGTGCCTGGAGTAGGGGACTAGCGGGGGGTTACGGAGAGACCCAGTACTTC. Translating it yields CAWSRGLAGGYGETQYF.

This clonotype was seen at least ten times. V usage is TRBV29-1 and J usage is TRBJ1-1, with TRBD1 as a possible D gene (6 bases). This CDR3 comprises 16 residues. Germline V gene sequence: CDR1 SQVTM, CDR2 ANQGSEA. V lost 4 bases to trimming and J lost 0 bases, with 18 bases between them. DNA of the CDR3: TGCAGCGTTGTGAGGGGGGCCCTCACTTTGAACACTGAAGCTTTCTTT. Translated: CSVVRGALTLNTEAFF.

The table lists this clonotype with many counts. The chain carries TRBV11-2 and TRBJ2-5, with 7 bases matching TRBD2. This CDR3 has 13 residues. Trimming took 6 bases from V and 7 from J; bases not matched to a gene: 8. Germline V gene data show CDR1 as SGHAT and CDR2 as FQNNGV. CDR3 nucleotide sequence: TGTGCCAGCAGAACTACTAGCGCAGGGACCCAGTACTTC. Translated: CASRTTSAGTQYF.

V and J are TRBV20-1 and TRBJ2-1; D perhaps matches TRBD2 (6 bases). Germline V CDR1 and CDR2: DFQATT, SNEGSKA (reference sequence). The length of the CDR3 is 16 residues. V dropped 0 bases and J dropped 0 bases, with 12 bases sitting between them. The CDR3 DNA follows: TGCAGTGCTAGAGAGCGGCGGGACCGCTCCTACAATGAGCAGTTCTTC. Encoded protein: CSARERRDRSYNEQFF.

This clonotype occurred many times. Here the CDR3 reads CASRSGGEQFF. The CDR3 DNA sequence: TGTGCCAGCAGGTCGGGGGGGGAGCAGTTCTTC. V and J are TRBV2 and TRBJ2-1; 8 nucleotides align to TRBD2. Per the germline V gene, CDR1 is SNHLY and CDR2 is FYNNEI. V lost 6 bases and J lost 10; bases outside the gene matches: 2. CDR3 length: 11 amino acids.

This rearrangement joins TRBV14 to TRBJ2-1; no clear D gene. CDR1 SGHDN and CDR2 FVKESK come from the germline V gene. This CDR3 spans 14 amino acids. With 0 bases removed from V and 7 bases from J, the gap between germline ends came to 10 bases. The CDR3 is CASSQDLGVNEQFF. The CDR3, as DNA: TGTGCCAGCAGCCAAGATCTTGGGGTAAATGAGCAGTTCTTC.

As concerns this clonotype: A much larger clone lies one base from this, so it may be a read error. This chain joins TRBV24-1 and TRBJ2-3, with D possibly TRBD2 on 6 matching bases. The ends were cut back, 0 bases at V and 8 bases at J, with 11 bases in the middle. Looked up from germline, CDR1 is KGHDR and CDR2 is SFDVKD. The CDR3 has 14 residues. The CDR3 reads CATSDLTSRGTQYF. The CDR3 bases are TGTGCCACCAGTGATTTGACTAGCAGAGGTACGCAGTATTTT.

This clonotype has ten or more counts. Written as DNA, the CDR3 is TGTGCCAGCAAGGGGGTCCGGTACAATCAGCCCCAGCATTTT. It specifies CASKGVRYNQPQHF. The chain joins TRBV6-2 or TRBV6-3 to TRBJ1-5, with D possibly matching TRBD1 (6 bases). Germline V gene lookup returns CDR1 MNHEY and CDR2 SVGEGT. The CDR3 contains 14 residues. Trimming cost V 7 bases and J 3 bases, with 13 bases left between them.

This clonotype was detected many times. This chain links TRBV6-2 or TRBV6-3 with TRBJ2-1, with D possibly being TRBD1 (6 bases). Looked up from germline, CDR1 is MNHEY and CDR2 is SVGEGT. The CDR3 spans 12 residues. V lost 7 bases and J lost 10, with 14 bases in between. The CDR3: CASTPGVGEQFF. CDR3 in DNA: TGTGCCAGCACCCCAGGGGTAGGGGAGCAGTTCTTC.

This clonotype was detected ten times or more. A read error may be the cause here, since a much bigger clone is one base away. The rearrangement joins TRBV10-3 to TRBJ2-5, with 8 bases lining up with TRBD2. After removal of 6 bases from V and 1 base from J, the junction contained 4 bases not matched to a gene. CDR3 length equals 14 residues. The germline gives CDR1 ENHRY, CDR2 SYGVKD. CDR3 amino acids: CAIRGTSGQETQYF. DNA for the CDR3: TGTGCCATCAGGGGTACTAGCGGCCAAGAGACCCAGTACTTC.

On this clonotype itself: One end of the junction is discordant with germline, which a read error may explain. The chain carries TRBV27 and TRBJ2-2; 9 bases agree with TRBD2. The CDR3 consists of 18 residues. Germline assignment: CDR1 MNHEY and CDR2 SMNVEV (reference sequence). CDR3 region: CASGLVRGRAGGTGELFF. Here the CDR3 DNA reads TGTGCCAGCGGTTTAGTTCGGGGGCGAGCGGGGGGCACCGGGGAGCTGTTTTTT.

This clonotype showed up just a few times. This rearrangement joins TRBV6-5 to TRBJ2-7; weak D call: TRBD2 (6 bases). CDR3 length equals 16 residues. The ends were cut back, 0 bases at V and 4 bases at J, with 16 bases in the middle. Germline loops: CDR1 MNHEY, CDR2 SVGAGI. The CDR3 sequence is CASSYSSQAGNYEQYF. The CDR3 coding sequence is TGTGCCAGCAGTTACTCGAGCCAGGCGGGGAATTACGAGCAGTACTTC.

This clonotype was recorded at least ten times. The J gene is TRBJ1-1, the V gene TRBV12-3 or TRBV12-4; 8 bases agree with TRBD1. The CDR3 consists of 15 residues. Trimming at V came to 5 bases and at J to 5 bases, leaving 10 bases not matched to a gene. The CDR3 reads CASSSAGTGRTEAFF. CDR3 DNA: TGTGCCAGCAGTAGCGCCGGGACAGGAAGAACTGAAGCTTTCTTT.

The gene calls are TRBV27 and TRBJ2-1, with D perhaps TRBD2 (5 bases). Trimming took 2 bases from V and 12 from J, leaving 14 bases between them. The CDR3 has 13 residues. Germline CDR1 and CDR2: MNHEY and SMNVEV (reference sequence). DNA for the CDR3: TGTGCCAGCAGTTTACCAGGTCGGGATGGGCAGTTCTTC. Translating it yields CASSLPGRDGQFF.

This clonotype showed up many times. The V and J genes are TRBV7-8 and TRBJ2-5; TRBD2 aligns across 8 bases. Germline V gives CDR1 SGHVS, CDR2 FQNEAQ. There are 15 residues in the CDR3. The ends lost 5 bases at V and 4 bases at J; junction bases unmatched: 9. Here the CDR3 reads CASSRIAGLLETQYF. The CDR3 bases are TGTGCCAGCAGCCGAATAGCGGGGCTGCTAGAGACCCAGTACTTC.